Below are 12 T cell receptor beta chains sequenced from a single sample in a study of T cells in Graves' hyperthyroidism and ophthalmopathy. It was RNA transcripts that yielded the amplified TCR beta CDR3 regions. HTBI primers were the set used in a first-round RT-PCR of the TCR CDR3. Each CDR3 protein gets one entry after TCRdb re-called the multiplex PCR reads with MiXCR. The sample holds hundreds of thousands of distinct CDR3 sequences, around 20% seen once. The material sequenced was blood. The origin of the receptors is a man in his forties or fifties with Graves' ophthalmopathy.

This clonotype has ten or more counts. This chain connects TRBV13 to TRBJ2-7; D is uncertain. Germline V gives CDR1 PRHDT, CDR2 FYEKMQ (reference sequence). CDR3 size: 14 residues. V lost 5 bases and J 0 bases, leaving 11 bases between the germline ends. In nucleotides, the CDR3 is TGTGCCAGCAGCACCCGTGGGGTCTCCTACGAGCAGTACTTC. This codes for CASSTRGVSYEQYF.

This clonotype was counted ten times or more. The chain combines TRBV18 with TRBJ1-1, with D maybe TRBD1 (6 bases). CDR3 length equals 13 residues. CDR1 and CDR2 from the germline V gene are KGHSH and LQKENI. V was trimmed by 2 bases and J by 4 bases, leaving 8 bases between them. The CDR3 is CASSPGQFTEAFF. CDR3 in DNA: TGTGCCAGCTCACCAGGACAGTTCACTGAAGCTTTCTTT.

The sample holds a few counts of this clonotype. The rearrangement links TRBV5-1 to TRBJ2-2; 8 positions agree with TRBD1. CDR3 length: 16 residues. V was pared by 4 bases and J by 4 bases, with 9 bases of the junction left unmatched. CDR1 and CDR2 (germline): SGHRS, YFSETQ. CDR3 loop: CASSPADRGTTGELFF. The CDR3 coding sequence is TGCGCCAGCAGCCCCGCAGACAGGGGAACCACCGGGGAGCTGTTTTTT.

This clonotype has ten or more counts. The J gene is TRBJ2-5, the V gene TRBV4-1; D might be TRBD1 (6 bases). V was pared by 6 bases and J by 5 bases, with 16 bases between. The germline V gene has CDR1 MGHRA and CDR2 YSYEKL. CDR3 size: 14 residues. The CDR3 DNA is TGCGCCAGCAGACCCCAACAGGGCACGGAGACCCAGTACTTC. Its protein product is CASRPQQGTETQYF.

This sequence joins TRBV11-2 and TRBJ2-3, with 14 bases that match TRBD2. The germline V gene encodes CDR1 SGHAT and CDR2 FQNNGV. The CDR3 spans 18 residues. Losses at the gene ends were 8 bases for V and 5 bases for J; bases not matched to a gene: 15. This CDR3 reads CASGYPPTGTSGGDTQYF. Here the CDR3 DNA reads TGTGCCAGCGGATACCCCCCTACCGGGACTAGCGGGGGAGATACGCAGTATTTT.

The rearrangement uses TRBV12-5 and TRBJ2-1; a possible D gene is TRBD2 (6 bases). The ends were cut back, 5 bases at V and 2 bases at J, with 13 bases in the middle. CDR1 is LGHNT and CDR2 is FRNRAP in the germline V gene. There are 15 residues in the CDR3. CDR3 sequence reads: CASGLRLGAYNEQFF. The DNA for the CDR3 is TGTGCTAGTGGTCTGCGACTAGGCGCCTACAATGAGCAGTTCTTC.

The rearrangement uses TRBV27 and TRBJ1-6, with D possibly TRBD1 on 5 matching bases. Germline V gene data show CDR1 as MNHEY and CDR2 as SMNVEV (reference sequence). V gave up 6 bases and J gave up 6 bases, with 12 bases separating them. The CDR3 is 14 amino acids. CDR3 DNA: TGTGCCAGCAGAAGGGACGGCCCTAATTCACCCCTCCACTTT. Translation: CASRRDGPNSPLHF.

The chain joins TRBV6-1 to TRBJ1-2, with 8 bases matching TRBD1. V shed 6 bases, J shed 5 bases, and the junction held 8 bases outside the gene matches. This CDR3 has 14 residues. Germline V CDR1 and CDR2: MNHNS, SASEGT. The CDR3 coding sequence is TGTGCCAGCAGGCCACAGGGGGGCATATATGGCTACACCTTC. It is translated as CASRPQGGIYGYTF.

This clonotype was observed a handful of times. The rearrangement joins TRBV30 to TRBJ1-1; no clear D gene. The germline gives CDR1 GTSNPN, CDR2 SVGIG (reference sequence). V lost 2 bases and J lost 0, with 4 bases in between. This CDR3 has 12 amino acids. Here the CDR3 reads CAWSKMNTEAFF. Written as DNA, the CDR3 is TGTGCCTGGAGTAAAATGAACACTGAAGCTTTCTTT.

This clonotype was recorded many times. CDR3 nucleotide sequence: TGTGCCAGCAGTTTTAGCGGGAGTATCAATGAGCAGTTCTTC. This translates into CASSFSGSINEQFF. This chain connects TRBV28 to TRBJ2-1; 9 bases are a match to TRBD2. The CDR3 has 14 amino acids. Losses at the gene ends were 3 bases for V and 6 bases for J; bases not matched to a gene: 3. Germline-derived CDR1 and CDR2 are MDHEN and SYDVKM.

This rearrangement joins TRBV13 to TRBJ1-6, with 9 bases lining up with TRBD1. Per the germline V gene, CDR1 is PRHDT and CDR2 is FYEKMQ (reference sequence). CDR3 size: 16 residues. V lost 6 bases to trimming and J lost 3 bases; unmatched junction nucleotides: 6. CDR3 sequence reads: CASRETGGDYNSPLHF. The CDR3 region has the DNA TGTGCCAGCAGGGAAACAGGGGGCGACTATAATTCACCCCTCCACTTT.

This clonotype was recorded at least ten times. J is TRBJ2-3 and V is TRBV5-1; D is undetermined. Trimming removed 7 bases at V and 0 bases at J, with 9 bases between. This CDR3 is 13 amino acids long. Germline CDR1 reads SGHRS; CDR2 reads YFSETQ. The CDR3 sequence: CASGPGSTDTQYF. The CDR3, as DNA: TGCGCCAGCGGCCCCGGGAGCACAGATACGCAGTATTTT.